The TCR beta chain described here comes from a study of blood T cell repertoires in COVID-19. The wider study: In each case, the material was cDNA or gDNA derived from T cells, B-cell-depleted T cells, or PBMCs.

Participant-reported clinical history was the basis for cohort assignment. Donors in Cohort 3 counted as recovered after two negative PCRs, clearance, or symptom resolution. Germline V gene sequence: CDR1 MGHRA, CDR2 YSYEKL. Trimming removed 0 bases at V and 4 bases at J, with 7 bases between. This CDR3 is 14 amino acids long. Per the original methods: Amplification from reference gene primers served as the basis for estimated nucleated cell counts. Assay used: immunoSEQ multiplex PCR; TCRdb lists only in-frame clones, some missing. D and trimming were read from the DNA, whereas the V and J calls and clone size are those reported in that table. The table shows about 310,000 clones, with 70% to 90% occurring only once.

The material sequenced was PBMCs or T cells enriched from blood (not recorded which). This sequence joins TRBV4-1 and TRBJ1-5; no firm D call. The sequence was collected from a woman aged 40 to 55 who had recovered from COVID-19. The chain's CDR3 is CASSQEGENQPQHF. The CDR3 DNA follows: TGCGCCAGCAGCCAAGAGGGAGAAAATCAGCCCCAGCATTTT.